One sample yielded the 7 T cell receptor beta chains listed below, sequenced in a study of PD-1 blockade in mismatch repair-deficient tumors. Repertoires were generated with immunoSEQ multiplex PCR, while TCRdb's copy carries only in-frame clones and drops some. The sample includes some 85,000 clones, about 82% of them seen just once. This material consisted of peripheral blood, taken 44 weeks after starting pembrolizumab. The source is an adult with mismatch repair-deficient cancer.

The V and J genes are TRBV11-1 and TRBJ2-1; D perhaps matches TRBD2 (6 bases). This CDR3 is 15 amino acids long. Trimming stripped 3 bases from V and 5 bases from J, with 14 bases between. The germline gives CDR1 SGHAT, CDR2 FQDESV (reference sequence). The CDR3 DNA sequence: TGTGCCAGCAGCTTGGGGTTGGTAGCGGACAATGAGCAGTTCTTC. Amino acid sequence: CASSLGLVADNEQFF.

The J gene is TRBJ1-1, the V gene TRBV5-6; D may be TRBD1 (5 bases). V lost 0 bases and J lost 6, with 18 bases in between. Germline loops: CDR1 SGHDT, CDR2 YYEEEE. The CDR3 runs to 16 residues. CDR3: CASSLVGLGGGAEAFF. The CDR3 DNA sequence: TGTGCCAGCAGCTTGGTGGGCTTGGGAGGAGGGGCTGAAGCTTTCTTT.

This clone was counted a single time. The chain has TRBV11-2 and TRBJ1-1; D remains unclear. The CDR3 length is 16 residues. Germline CDR1 reads SGHAT; CDR2 reads FQNNGV. V was clipped by 0 bases and J by 0 bases, with 11 bases between them. CDR3 bases: TGTGCCAGCAGCTTAGATCAGTGGACCATGAACACTGAAGCTTTCTTT. Translation: CASSLDQWTMNTEAFF. Full variable domain (missing parts from reference TRBV11-2 and TRBJ1-1): EAGVAQSPRYKIIEKRQSVAFWCNPISGHATLYWYQQILGQGPKLLIQFQNNGVVDDSQLPKDRFSAERLKGVDSTLKIQPAKLEDSAVYLCASSLDQWTMNTEAFFGQGTRLTVV.

The chain uses TRBV30 and TRBJ2-2, with TRBD2 matching 11 bases. This CDR3 has 17 amino acids. Trimming removed 1 base from V and 7 bases from J; junction bases left unmatched: 11. CDR1 is GTSNPN, CDR2 SVGIG, per germline (reference sequence). Here the CDR3 DNA reads TGTGCCTGGAGTGAAAATAGCGGGAGGGTAGGCTACGGGGAGCTGTTTTTT. This sequence encodes CAWSENSGRVGYGELFF.

The chain recombines TRBV6-6 with TRBJ2-5; the D gene is possibly TRBD2 (7 bases). The assigned J gene may be wrong: the sequence end matches TRBJ2-7 better. The CDR3 loop spans 15 amino acids. From germline, CDR1 is MNHNY and CDR2 SVGAGI (reference sequence). The CDR3 here is CASSDPLGGDYEQYF. The CDR3 DNA reads as TGTGCCAGCAGTGATCCTCTAGGGGGGGACTACGAGCAGTACTTC.

The chain links TRBV19 to TRBJ2-7; 13 nucleotides agree with TRBD2. Germline CDR1 is LNHDA and CDR2 is SQIVND (reference sequence). V dropped 5 bases and J dropped 6; count of bases not matched to a gene: 7. CDR3 length equals 15 residues. CDR3 in amino acids: CASSPRTSGSREQYF. The CDR3 DNA reads TGTGCCAGTAGTCCCCGGACTAGCGGGAGTCGCGAGCAGTACTTC.

The chain couples TRBV6-6 to TRBJ1-1; D remains ambiguous. Per germline, CDR1 MNHNY and CDR2 SVGAGI (reference sequence). The CDR3 length is 11 residues. V lost 2 bases and J lost 8, with 6 bases in between. CDR3 sequence reads: CASSYVGEAFF. Here the CDR3 DNA reads TGTGCCAGCAGTTACGTAGGGGAAGCTTTCTTT.